This T cell receptor beta chain was documented in a study of OX40 agonist ivuxolimab in advanced cancers. The CDR3 length is 19 residues. Germline CDR1 is SGDLS and CDR2 is YYNGEE. The J segment lost 6 bases and the V segment lost 4 bases, leaving 19 bases of the junction unmatched. TCRdb keeps only in-frame clones here, not all; method: immunoSEQ multiplex PCR. The sample includes fewer than 80,000 clones, roughly 87% of them seen just once. Sequenced material: CD4+ or CD8+ T cells sorted from blood, taken in a trial of the OX40 agonist ivuxolimab. The receptor was isolated from an adult with an advanced solid tumor such as melanoma, head and neck, liver or kidney cancer. The chain couples TRBV9 to TRBJ2-7, with 13 bases lining up with TRBD2. The DNA for the CDR3 is TGTGCCAGCAGCCTAGGACTAGCGGGAGTTTCTCTCGGAGGGGGCGAGCAGTACTTC. Its translation: CASSLGLAGVSLGGGEQYF.